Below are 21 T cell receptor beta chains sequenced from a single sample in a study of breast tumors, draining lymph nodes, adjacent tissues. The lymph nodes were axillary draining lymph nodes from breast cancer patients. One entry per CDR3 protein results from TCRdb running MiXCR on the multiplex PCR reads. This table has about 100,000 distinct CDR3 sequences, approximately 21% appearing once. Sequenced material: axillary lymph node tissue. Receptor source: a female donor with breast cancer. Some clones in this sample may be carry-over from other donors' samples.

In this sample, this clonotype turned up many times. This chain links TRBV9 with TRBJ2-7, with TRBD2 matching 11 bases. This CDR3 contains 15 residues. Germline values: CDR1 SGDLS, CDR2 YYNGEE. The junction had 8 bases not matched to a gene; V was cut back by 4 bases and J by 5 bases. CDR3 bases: TGTGCCAGCAGCCTAGATAGCGGGAGGGGCAACGAGCAGTACTTC. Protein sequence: CASSLDSGRGNEQYF.

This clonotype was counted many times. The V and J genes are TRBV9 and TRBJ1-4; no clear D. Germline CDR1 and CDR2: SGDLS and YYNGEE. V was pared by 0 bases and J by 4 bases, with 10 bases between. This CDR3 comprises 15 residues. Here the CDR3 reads CASSVGPGFNEKLFF. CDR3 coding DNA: TGTGCCAGCAGCGTAGGACCCGGGTTTAATGAAAAACTGTTTTTT.

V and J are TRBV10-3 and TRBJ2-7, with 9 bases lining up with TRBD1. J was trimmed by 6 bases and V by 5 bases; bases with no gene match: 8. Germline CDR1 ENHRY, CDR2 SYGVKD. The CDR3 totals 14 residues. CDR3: CAISSGTGFREQYF. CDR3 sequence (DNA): TGTGCCATCAGTTCCGGGACAGGGTTCCGCGAGCAGTACTTC.

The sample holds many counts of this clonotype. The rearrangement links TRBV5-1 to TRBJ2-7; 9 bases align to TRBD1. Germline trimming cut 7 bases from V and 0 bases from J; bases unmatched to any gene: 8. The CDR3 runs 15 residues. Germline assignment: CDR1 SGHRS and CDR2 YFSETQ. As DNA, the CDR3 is TGCGCCAGCGGGGCGGGACAGGGAAGCTCCTACGAGCAGTACTTC. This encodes CASGAGQGSSYEQYF.

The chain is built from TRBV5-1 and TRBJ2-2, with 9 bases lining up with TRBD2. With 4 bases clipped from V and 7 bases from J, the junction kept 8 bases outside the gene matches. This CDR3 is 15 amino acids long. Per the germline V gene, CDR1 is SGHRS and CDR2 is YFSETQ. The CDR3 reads CASSLGTSNGGELFF. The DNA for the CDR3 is TGCGCCAGCAGCCTCGGGACTAGCAATGGCGGGGAGCTGTTTTTT.

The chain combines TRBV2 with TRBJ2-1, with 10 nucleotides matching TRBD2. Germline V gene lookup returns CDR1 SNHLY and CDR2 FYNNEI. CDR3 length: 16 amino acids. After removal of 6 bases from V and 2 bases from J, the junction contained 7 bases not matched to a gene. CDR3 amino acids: CASRAPTSGPYNEQFF. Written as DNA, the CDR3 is TGTGCCAGCAGGGCCCCGACTAGCGGGCCCTACAATGAGCAGTTCTTC.

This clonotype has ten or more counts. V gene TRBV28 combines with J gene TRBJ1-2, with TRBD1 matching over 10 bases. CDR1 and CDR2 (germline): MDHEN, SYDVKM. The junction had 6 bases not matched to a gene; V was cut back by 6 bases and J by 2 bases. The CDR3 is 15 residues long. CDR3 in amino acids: CASSHGTGANYGYTF. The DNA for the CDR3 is TGTGCCAGCAGCCATGGGACAGGGGCGAACTATGGCTACACCTTC.

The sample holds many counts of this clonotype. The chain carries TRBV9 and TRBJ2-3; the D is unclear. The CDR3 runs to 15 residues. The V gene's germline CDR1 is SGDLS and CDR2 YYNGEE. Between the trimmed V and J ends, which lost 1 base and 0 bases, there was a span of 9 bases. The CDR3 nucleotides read TGTGCCAGCAGCGTATCCGGTACTAGCACAGATACGCAGTATTTT. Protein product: CASSVSGTSTDTQYF.

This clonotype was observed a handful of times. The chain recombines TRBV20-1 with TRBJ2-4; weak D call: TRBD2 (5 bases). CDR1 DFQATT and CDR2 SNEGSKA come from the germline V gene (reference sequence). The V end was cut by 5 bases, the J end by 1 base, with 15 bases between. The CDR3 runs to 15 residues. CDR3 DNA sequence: TGCAGTGCTCCCGGTCGAGGAGGTGCCAAAAACATTCAGTACTTC. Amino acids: CSAPGRGGAKNIQYF.

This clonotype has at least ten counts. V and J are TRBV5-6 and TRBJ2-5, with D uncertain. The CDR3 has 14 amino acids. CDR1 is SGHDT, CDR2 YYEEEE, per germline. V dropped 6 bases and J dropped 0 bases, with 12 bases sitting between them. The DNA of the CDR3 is TGTGCCAGCAACGTTGACGGATACCAAGAGACCCAGTACTTC. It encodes CASNVDGYQETQYF.

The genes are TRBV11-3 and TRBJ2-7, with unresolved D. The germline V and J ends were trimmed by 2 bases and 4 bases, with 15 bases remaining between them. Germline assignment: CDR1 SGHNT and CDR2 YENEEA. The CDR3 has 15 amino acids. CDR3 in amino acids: CASSLIYGRAYEQYF. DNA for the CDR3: TGTGCCAGCAGCTTAATTTACGGAAGAGCTTACGAGCAGTACTTC.

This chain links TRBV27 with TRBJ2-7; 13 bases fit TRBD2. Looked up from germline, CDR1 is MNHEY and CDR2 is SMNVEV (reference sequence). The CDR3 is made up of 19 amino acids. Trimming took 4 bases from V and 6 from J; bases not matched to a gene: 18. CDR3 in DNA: TGTGCCAGCAGTTCCCTCGGACTAGCGGGAGAGGGTGTTTTTCTCGAGCAGTACTTC. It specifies CASSSLGLAGEGVFLEQYF.

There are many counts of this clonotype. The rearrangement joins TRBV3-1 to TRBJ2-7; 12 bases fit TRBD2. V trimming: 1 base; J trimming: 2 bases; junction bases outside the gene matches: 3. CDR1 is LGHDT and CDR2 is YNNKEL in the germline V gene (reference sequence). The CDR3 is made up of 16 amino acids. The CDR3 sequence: CASSQVASGRAYEQYF. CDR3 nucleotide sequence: TGTGCCAGCAGCCAAGTGGCTAGCGGGAGGGCCTACGAGCAGTACTTC.

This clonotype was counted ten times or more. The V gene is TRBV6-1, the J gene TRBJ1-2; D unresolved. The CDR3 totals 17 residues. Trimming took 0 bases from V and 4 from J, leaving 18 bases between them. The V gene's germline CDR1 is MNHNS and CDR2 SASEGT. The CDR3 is CASSEARSSVVIYGYTF. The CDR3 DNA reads TGTGCCAGCAGTGAAGCCAGGTCCAGTGTCGTGATCTATGGCTACACCTTC.

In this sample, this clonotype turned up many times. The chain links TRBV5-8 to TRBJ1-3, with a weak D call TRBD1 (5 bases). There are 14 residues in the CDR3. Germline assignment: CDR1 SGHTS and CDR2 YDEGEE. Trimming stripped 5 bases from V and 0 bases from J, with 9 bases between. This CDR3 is CASRTDYSGNTIYF. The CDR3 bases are TGTGCCAGCAGGACAGACTACTCTGGAAACACCATATATTTT.

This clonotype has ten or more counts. The CDR3 bases are TGCGCCAGCAGCATCGGGCCTCGAGAGGGCTACACCTTC. The encoded protein is CASSIGPREGYTF. The chain has TRBV5-1 and TRBJ1-2, with D hard to call. This CDR3 comprises 13 residues. The V end lost 4 bases, the J end lost 8 bases, and 15 bases lay between the germline ends. The germline gives CDR1 SGHRS, CDR2 YFSETQ.

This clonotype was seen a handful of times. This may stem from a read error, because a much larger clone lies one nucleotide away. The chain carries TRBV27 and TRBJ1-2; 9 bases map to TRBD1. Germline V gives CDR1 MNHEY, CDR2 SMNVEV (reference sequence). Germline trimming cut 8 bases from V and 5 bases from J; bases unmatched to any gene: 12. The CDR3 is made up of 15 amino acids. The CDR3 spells CASGSSQGARYGYTF. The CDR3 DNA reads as TGTGCCAGCGGTTCCTCACAGGGGGCCAGGTATGGCTACACCTTC.

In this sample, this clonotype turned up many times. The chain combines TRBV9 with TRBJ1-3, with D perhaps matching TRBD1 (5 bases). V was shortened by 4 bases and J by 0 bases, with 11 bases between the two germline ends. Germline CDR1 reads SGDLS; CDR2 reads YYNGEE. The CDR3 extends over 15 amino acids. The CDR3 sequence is CASSQQESSGNTIYF. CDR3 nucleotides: TGTGCCAGCAGCCAACAGGAAAGCTCTGGAAACACCATATATTTT.

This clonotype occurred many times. The CDR3 region has the DNA TGTGCCAGCAGCCAAGGTCGGCGGTACACAGATACGCAGTATTTT. Translating gives CASSQGRRYTDTQYF. The chain combines TRBV14 with TRBJ2-3; D remains unclear. The CDR3 totals 15 residues. From germline, CDR1 is SGHDN and CDR2 FVKESK. V was clipped by 1 base and J by 2 bases, with 10 bases between them.

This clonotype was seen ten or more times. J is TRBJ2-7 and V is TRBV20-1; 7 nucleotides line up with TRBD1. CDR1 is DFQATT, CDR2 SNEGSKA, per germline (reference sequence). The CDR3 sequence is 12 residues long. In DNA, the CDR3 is TGCAGCCATCCGGGACAGAGTAGGGAACAGTACTTC. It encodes CSHPGQSREQYF.

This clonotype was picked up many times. The CDR3 reads CSVARPNEKLFF. The CDR3 DNA follows: TGCAGCGTTGCTCGGCCAAATGAAAAACTGTTTTTT. The chain carries TRBV29-1 and TRBJ1-4; D is undetermined. This CDR3 spans 12 amino acids. Germline assignment: CDR1 SQVTM and CDR2 ANQGSEA. V dropped 4 bases and J dropped 5 bases, with 8 bases sitting between them.